The clone carrying this TCR beta chain came up a few times. Diagnoses were made from clinical symptoms, serum measures (thyroxine and TRAb), thyroid ultrasound and orbital computed tomography. Fresh peripheral blood, approximately 10 ml, was the source of the PBMCs. The V end lost 2 bases, the J end lost 2 bases, and 13 bases lay between the germline ends. The CDR3 is made up of 15 amino acids. The germline V gene has CDR1 SGHNT and CDR2 YYREEE (reference sequence). This specimen belongs to a study of T cells in Graves' hyperthyroidism and ophthalmopathy. RNA transcripts served as the template for amplifying TCR beta CDR3 regions. The TCR CDR3 was amplified in a first-round RT-PCR using the HTBI primer set. In TCRdb, the multiplex PCR reads were re-called with MiXCR into one record per CDR3 protein. The table has around 480,000 distinct CDR3 sequences, about 15% seen once; the top ten hold around a sixth.

The V and J genes are TRBV5-4 and TRBJ1-2; D ambiguous. The receptor was isolated from a woman between 18 and 30 years old with Graves' hyperthyroidism. The sequenced sample consisted of blood. This chain's CDR3 is CASSLRLTLNYGYTF. The DNA of the CDR3 is TGTGCCAGCAGCTTACGACTGACACTAAACTATGGCTACACCTTC.